Detailed here is one TCR beta chain. Its matching antigen is unknown. Germline lookup yields CDR1 SGHTA and CDR2 FQGNSA. With 0 bases clipped from V and 6 bases from J, the junction kept 6 bases outside the gene matches. The CDR3 has 15 amino acids. Generated by immunoSEQ multiplex PCR, the TCRdb table keeps only in-frame clones and is missing some. The repertoire holds 140,000 to 150,000 clones, with 85% to 95% as singletons. These data belong to a study of T cell responses to AZD1222 COVID-19 vaccine. Turning to the study itself: Second-dose groups at about 4 or about 12 weeks were pooled. General study results and limits: Epitopes outside B.1.351 and B.1.1.7 mutated regions reportedly drew nearly half of spike TCRs.

V gene TRBV7-2 combines with J gene TRBJ2-7; 9 bases line up with TRBD1. Specimen: peripheral blood, collected on day 0 of AZD1222 vaccination. The receptor's source is an adult in good health. CDR3: CASSLAHGTGSEQYF. The CDR3 DNA reads TGTGCCAGCAGCTTAGCGCACGGGACAGGGTCCGAGCAGTACTTC.